This T cell receptor (beta chain) stems from a study of T cell responses to AZD1222 COVID-19 vaccine. About this clone itself: The antigen is not known.

Study-wide points: Baseline seropositivity occurred in only a handful of AZD1222 recipients.

V lost 0 bases, J lost 0 bases, and 3 bases stayed unmatched. The CDR3 has 16 amino acids. Germline assignment: CDR1 SGHTA and CDR2 FQGNSA. The table came from immunoSEQ multiplex PCR; TCRdb's copy has only in-frame clones and leaves some out. This sample carries 140,000 or so clones, around 94% of them seen once, and the ten largest clones take around 12%. Material: peripheral blood, obtained after recovery from COVID-19. This chain uses TRBV7-2 with TRBJ2-7; 9 nucleotides agree with TRBD2. This clonotype was sampled from an adult who had recovered from COVID-19. The CDR3 region has the DNA TGTGCCAGCAGCTTAGCTAGCGGGAGAAACTCCTACGAGCAGTACTTC. This gives the protein CASSLASGRNSYEQYF.